This record looks at one T cell receptor (beta chain) sequence and its context. The antigen remains unidentified. The data were taken from a study of shared clonotypes between healthy human individuals. General study results and limits: Sequencing depth was predicted to influence how clonotypes are shared among donors. Naive subsets usually exceeded memory subsets in estimated richness.

Only in-frame clones appear in the TCRdb table, and some are missing; sequencing was by immunoSEQ multiplex PCR. The sample yields about 2 million clones, 90% to 95% seen once. The CDR3 totals 12 residues. Germline V lookup: CDR1 MDHEN, CDR2 SYDVKM. V lost 2 bases and J lost 7, with 8 bases in between. The clonotype originates from a man aged 18 to 30 in good health. The chain employs TRBV28 and TRBJ1-2; D ambiguous. The sequenced material came from naive CD4+ T cells sorted from blood. Specified subset: CD45RA+ positively selected. In DNA, the CDR3 is TGTGCCAGCAGTTTACGGAGGGTTGGCTACACCTTC. This codes for CASSLRRVGYTF.